The TCR beta chain under discussion was sequenced for a study of blood T cell repertoires in COVID-19 (dated by TCRdb to between 2020 and 2021). As for the study more broadly: The collaborator samples originated in the United States, Italy and Spain and spanned the acute and convalescent phases of COVID-19. The material from the prospective study consisted of cDNA or gDNA derived from T cells, B-cell-depleted T cells, or PBMCs. Deeply sampled blood TCRbeta repertoires from subjects exposed to, actively infected with, or recovered from COVID-19 were included in the dataset. The repertoires were made available in a free public database intended to serve as a resource for research on the immune response to SARS-CoV-2. The samples were drawn from the first 160 participants of the ongoing ImmuneRACE study and from over 950 subjects provided by 6 global collaborators. Nearly every sample came with metadata listing a de-identified subject ID, COVID-19 status, age in years and sex. HLA class I and class II types, where available, came from metadata supplied by the sample provider rather than from assay-based typing. What the authors observed across the whole study: The amount of clinical and demographic metadata varied by source and participant and was provided uncurated.

CDR3 length: 14 amino acids, cysteine to phenylalanine. Just the 42-base CDR3 DNA is kept, in frame starting at base 1. The germline V gene encodes CDR1 MNHEY and CDR2 SVGEGT. V and J are truncated by 6 bases and 5 bases respectively, leaving an intervening sequence of 15 bases. This clone was found a few times. This clone's antigen is unknown. Base quality data are lacking; no much larger clone is found one base away. TCRbeta CDR3 regions were amplified from genomic DNA by means of the immunoSEQ Assay, a bias-controlled multiplex PCR. In the authors' own workflow: Nucleated cell counts per sample were estimated from amplification of reference gene primers within the assay. To quantify the absolute abundance of each unique TCRbeta CDR3 rearrangement, sequence reads were collapsed and filtered. For each sample, productive Simpson clonality was calculated as the square root of Simpson's diversity index across productive rearrangements. Entries here come from immuneACCESS through TCRdb and include only in-frame sequences with V and J called. Some clones fail to appear in such tables; in the studies checked, an unresolved V gene covers under half of the shortfall, and the cause of the remainder is unknown. That table furnishes V, J and clone size, whereas the DNA furnished D and trimming. A total of approximately 75,000 clones appear in this sample, more than 80% of them only once. In total, the top ten clones hold 6% to 7.5% of the sample.

Each collaborating institution followed its own protocols to collect whole blood in K2EDTA tubes. For TCRbeta analysis, collaborators shipped samples in one of three forms: frozen whole blood, isolated PBMCs, or DNA extracted from either of those sample types. The sample comprised peripheral blood. The chain links TRBV6-2 or TRBV6-3 with TRBJ2-3; possibly the D gene is TRBD2, per 5 matching bases. This receptor was taken from a human donor in a cohort sampled during active COVID-19. The nucleotide sequence reads as follows: TGTGCCAGCAGCCCACGGCTAGGAGGAGATACGCAGTATTTT. This encodes CASSPRLGGDTQYF.